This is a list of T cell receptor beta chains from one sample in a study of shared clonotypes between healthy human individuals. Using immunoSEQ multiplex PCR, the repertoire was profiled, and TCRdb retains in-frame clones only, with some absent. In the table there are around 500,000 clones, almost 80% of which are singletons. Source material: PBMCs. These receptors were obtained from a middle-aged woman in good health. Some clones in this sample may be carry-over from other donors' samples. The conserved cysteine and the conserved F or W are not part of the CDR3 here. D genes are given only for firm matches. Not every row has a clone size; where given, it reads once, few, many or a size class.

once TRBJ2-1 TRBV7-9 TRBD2 ASSSGTSANNEQF
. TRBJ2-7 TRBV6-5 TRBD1 ASSLPGQGYEQY
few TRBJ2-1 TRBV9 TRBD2 ASSVTGTSGLPSYNEQF
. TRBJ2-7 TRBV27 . ASSLSPGVNEQY
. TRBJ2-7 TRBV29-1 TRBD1 NAEAQGKNEQY
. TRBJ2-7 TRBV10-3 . AIRETGRREVSYEQY
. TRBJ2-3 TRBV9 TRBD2 ASSAGGSGRYTDTQY
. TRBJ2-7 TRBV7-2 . ASSFGRHSYEQY
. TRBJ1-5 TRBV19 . ASSRGYNQPQH
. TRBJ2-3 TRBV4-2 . ASSQGGVGSTDTQY
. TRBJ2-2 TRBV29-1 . SVVFSGELF
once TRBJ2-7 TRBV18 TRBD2 ASSPTSGGSYEQY
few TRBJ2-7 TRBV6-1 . ASRGPFDPYEQY
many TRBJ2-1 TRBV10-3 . AISEPGQEQF
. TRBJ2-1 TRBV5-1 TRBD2 ASSLVGGRSYNEQF
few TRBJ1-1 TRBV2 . ASSGSGGRAF
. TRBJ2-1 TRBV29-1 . SAGSSDEQF
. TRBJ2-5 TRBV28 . ASSFGGGYQETQY
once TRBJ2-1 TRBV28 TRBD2 ASSQGLAGVWNEQF
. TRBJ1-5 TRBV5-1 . ASSASGDSNQPQH
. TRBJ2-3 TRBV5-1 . ASRLDYRDTDTQY
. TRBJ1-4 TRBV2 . ASSVGVANEKLF
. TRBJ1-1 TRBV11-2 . ASSSFGRRNTEAF
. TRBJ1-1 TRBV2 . ASSERRATEAF
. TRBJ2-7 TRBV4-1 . ASSHLDSPRGPRYEQY
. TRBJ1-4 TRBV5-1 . ASSLDPGPEKLF
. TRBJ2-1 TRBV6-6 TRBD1 ASSYNVGQGADEQF
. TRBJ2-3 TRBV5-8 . ASSARQGRASTDTQY
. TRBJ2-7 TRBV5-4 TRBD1 ASSLDGQGFYEQY
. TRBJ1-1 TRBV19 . ASTPGVGWWLNTEAF
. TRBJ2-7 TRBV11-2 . ASSLFLVNQPLYEQY
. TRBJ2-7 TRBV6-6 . ASSTAYEQY
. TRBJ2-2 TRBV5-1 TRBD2 ASSLPSGRTGELF
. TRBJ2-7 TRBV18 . ASSSGTPTLAQY
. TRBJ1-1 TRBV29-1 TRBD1 SVDPTGVNTEAF
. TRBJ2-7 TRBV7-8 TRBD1 ASSPPGGYEQY
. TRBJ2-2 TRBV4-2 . ASSVGQKDGTGELF
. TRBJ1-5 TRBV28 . ASRNRGATTNQPQH
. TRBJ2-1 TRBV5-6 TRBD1 ASSRDRGRFYNEQF
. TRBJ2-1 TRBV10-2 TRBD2 ASTLAGSSYNEQF
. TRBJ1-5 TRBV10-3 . AISENYSNQPQH
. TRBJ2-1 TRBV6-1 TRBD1 ASSGTGQGGYNEQF
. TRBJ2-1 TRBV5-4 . ASSLGPSGFSYNEQF
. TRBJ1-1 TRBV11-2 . ASSLEGGTEAF
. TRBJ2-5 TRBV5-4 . ASSLDGAGETQY
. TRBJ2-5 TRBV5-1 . ASSREAKLETQY
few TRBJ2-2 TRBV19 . ASSTRQESGELF
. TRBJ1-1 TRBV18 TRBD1 ASLDRETEAF